The clone carrying this T cell receptor beta chain was detected ten times or more. These data come from a study of T cells in Graves' hyperthyroidism and ophthalmopathy. Study as a whole: Peripheral blood was drawn at first diagnosis, prior to all treatment.

The germline V gene encodes CDR1 SNHLY and CDR2 FYNNEI. CDR3 size: 16 residues. Trimming cost V 3 bases and J 10 bases; bases outside gene matches: 11. TCR beta CDR3 sequences were amplified from RNA transcripts. With the HTBI primer set, the TCR CDR3 went through a first round of RT-PCR. TCRdb used MiXCR to reprocess the multiplex PCR reads, holding one entry per CDR3 protein. The sample has 700,000 or so distinct CDR3 sequences; 15% to 20% are singletons. The chain is built from TRBV2 and TRBJ2-5; TRBD2 matches 13 bases. This TCR was recovered from a man aged 18 to 30 with Graves' hyperthyroidism. Sequenced: blood. The CDR3 is CASSEVGLAGVTDQYF. The CDR3 DNA is TGTGCCAGCAGTGAGGTTGGACTAGCGGGAGTGACCGACCAGTACTTC. Supplemented by reference TRBV2 and TRBJ2-5, the full variable domain reads EPEVTQTPSHQVTQMGQEVILRCVPISNHLYFYWYRQILGQKVEFLVSFYNNEISEKSEIFDDQFSVERPDGSNFTLKIRSTKLEDSAMYFCASSEVGLAGVTDQYFGPGTRLLVL.